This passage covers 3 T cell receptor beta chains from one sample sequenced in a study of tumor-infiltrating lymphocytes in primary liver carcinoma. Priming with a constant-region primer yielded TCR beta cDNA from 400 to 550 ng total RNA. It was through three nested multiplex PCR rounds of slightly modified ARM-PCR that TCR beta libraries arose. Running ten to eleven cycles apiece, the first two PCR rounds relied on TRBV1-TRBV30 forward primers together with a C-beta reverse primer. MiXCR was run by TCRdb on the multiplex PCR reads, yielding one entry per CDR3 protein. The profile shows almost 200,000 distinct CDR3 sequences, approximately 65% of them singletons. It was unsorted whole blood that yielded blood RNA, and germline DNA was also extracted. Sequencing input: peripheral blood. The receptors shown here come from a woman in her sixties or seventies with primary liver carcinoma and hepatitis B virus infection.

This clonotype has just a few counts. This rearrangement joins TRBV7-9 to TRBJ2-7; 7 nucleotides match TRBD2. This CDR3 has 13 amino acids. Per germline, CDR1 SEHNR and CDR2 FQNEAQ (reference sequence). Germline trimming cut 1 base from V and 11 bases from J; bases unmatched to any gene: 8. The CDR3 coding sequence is TGTGCCAGCAGCTTAGGCGCAGCGGGAATAGAGTACTTC. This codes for CASSLGAAGIEYF.

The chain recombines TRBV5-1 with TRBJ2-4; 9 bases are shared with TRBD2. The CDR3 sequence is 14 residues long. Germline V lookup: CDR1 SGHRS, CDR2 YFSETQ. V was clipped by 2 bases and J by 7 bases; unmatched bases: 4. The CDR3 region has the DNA TGCGCCAGCAGCTTCCTAGCGGGAACCAACATTCAGTACTTC. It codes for CASSFLAGTNIQYF. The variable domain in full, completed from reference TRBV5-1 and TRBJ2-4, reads KAGVTQTPRYLIKTRGQQVTLSCSPISGHRSVSWYQQTPGQGLQFLFEYFSETQRNKGNFPGRFSGRQFSNSRSEMNVSTLELGDSALYLCASSFLAGTNIQYFGAGTRLSVL.

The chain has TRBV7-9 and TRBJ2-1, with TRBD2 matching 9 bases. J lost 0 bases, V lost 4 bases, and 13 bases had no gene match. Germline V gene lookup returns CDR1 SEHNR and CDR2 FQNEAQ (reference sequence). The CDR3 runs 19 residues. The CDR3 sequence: CASSSGLAGLPGSYNEQFF. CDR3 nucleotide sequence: TGTGCCAGCAGCTCGGGACTAGCTGGATTACCAGGCTCCTACAATGAGCAGTTCTTC.